These 24 T cell receptor beta chains were sequenced from one sample in a study of T cell changes during pregnancy in multiple sclerosis. Sequencing was performed with immunoSEQ multiplex PCR; in TCRdb, only in-frame clones are kept and a portion is missing. The data show some 95,000 clones, around 92% seen once. Sequenced material: peripheral blood, taken in the first trimester of pregnancy. These receptors came from a female donor with multiple sclerosis, enrolled in a pregnancy study.

This clone is a singleton in its sample. The V call is TRBV18, the J call TRBJ2-1, with 11 bases matching TRBD2. This CDR3 is built from 15 residues. The germline V gene encodes CDR1 KGHSH and CDR2 LQKENI. V trimming: 4 bases; J trimming: 7 bases; junction bases outside the gene matches: 6. CDR3: CASSQLAGVGNEQFF. The CDR3 nucleotides are TGTGCCAGCTCACAACTAGCGGGAGTGGGAAATGAGCAGTTCTTC.

The rearrangement uses TRBV27 and TRBJ1-1; TRBD1 is a possible D gene (5 bases). Trimming took off 2 bases at V and 3 bases at J, with 13 bases between the two ends. This CDR3 region has 15 residues. Germline CDR1 reads MNHEY; CDR2 reads SMNVEV (reference sequence). The CDR3 protein is CASSLPGGPHTEAFF. The CDR3 DNA is TGTGCCAGCAGTTTACCCGGGGGTCCCCACACTGAAGCTTTCTTT.

This chain links TRBV19 with TRBJ2-2, with 12 bases aligning to TRBD1. There are 21 residues in the CDR3. Per the germline V gene, CDR1 is LNHDA and CDR2 is SQIVND (reference sequence). Trimming cost V 6 bases and J 5 bases; bases outside gene matches: 22. CDR3 sequence: CASSSRAGTGGYSGRTGELFF. CDR3 DNA sequence: TGTGCCAGTAGCAGCCGGGCCGGGACAGGGGGCTATAGCGGGAGAACCGGGGAGCTGTTTTTT.

The chain carries TRBV6-5 and TRBJ2-1; 7 nucleotides match TRBD2. From germline, CDR1 is MNHEY and CDR2 SVGAGI. V was pared by 2 bases and J by 6 bases, with 10 bases of the junction left unmatched. The CDR3 is 16 amino acids. The DNA of the CDR3 is TGTGCCAGCAGTTACCTGTCTAGCGGATTACCCAATGAGCAGTTCTTC. It codes for CASSYLSSGLPNEQFF.

CDR3 amino acids: CASRTLAGVHEQYF. The CDR3 nucleotides read TGTGCCAGCAGAACACTAGCGGGAGTCCACGAGCAGTACTTC. This sequence joins TRBV27 and TRBJ2-7; 11 nucleotides line up with TRBD2. From germline, CDR1 is MNHEY and CDR2 SMNVEV (reference sequence). The CDR3 contains 14 residues. Unmatched junction bases numbered 6, after V lost 6 bases and J lost 5 bases.

This chain uses TRBV18 with TRBJ1-5, with D perhaps TRBD1 (5 bases). This CDR3 comprises 19 residues. V was shortened by 5 bases and J by 0 bases, with 23 bases between the two germline ends. Germline-derived CDR1 and CDR2 are KGHSH and LQKENI. In DNA, the CDR3 is TGTGCCAGCTCAACGACCGCAGGGCTCGCGGAGATTAGCAATCAGCCCCAGCATTTT. This gives the protein CASSTTAGLAEISNQPQHF.

V is TRBV19 and J is TRBJ1-2, with 9 bases that match TRBD1. The trim removed 4 bases at V and 7 bases at J, leaving 4 bases unmatched. The germline V gene encodes CDR1 LNHDA and CDR2 SQIVND (reference sequence). CDR3 length equals 13 residues. This CDR3 reads CASSRGQGSGYTF. CDR3 nucleotides: TGTGCCAGTAGTAGGGGACAGGGATCTGGCTACACCTTC. The entire variable domain, with the rest obtained from reference TRBV19 and TRBJ1-2, is as follows: DGGITQSPKYLFRKEGQNVTLSCEQNLNHDAMYWYRQDPGQGLRLIYYSQIVNDFQKGDIAEGYSVSREKKESFPLTVTSAQKNPTAFYLCASSRGQGSGYTFGSGTRLTVV.

This chain uses TRBV4-1 with TRBJ2-1, with TRBD2 identical over 11 bases. This CDR3 is built from 14 residues. CDR1 is MGHRA and CDR2 is YSYEKL in the germline V gene. V dropped 4 bases and J dropped 5; count of bases not matched to a gene: 1. The CDR3 region is CASSRGLADNEQFF. CDR3 nucleotide sequence: TGCGCCAGCAGCCGGGGACTAGCGGACAATGAGCAGTTCTTC.

The chain couples TRBV27 to TRBJ1-5, with a weak D call TRBD1 (6 bases). Germline CDR1 MNHEY, CDR2 SMNVEV (reference sequence). The CDR3 is made up of 13 amino acids. Trimming shortened V by 6 bases and J by 4 bases, and 10 bases separated the two germline ends. Written as DNA, the CDR3 is TGTGCCAGCAGCGGCACAGGGAATCAGCCCCAGCATTTT. Translating gives CASSGTGNQPQHF.

The chain is built from TRBV18 and TRBJ1-2, with TRBD1 matching 9 bases. The germline V gene has CDR1 KGHSH and CDR2 LQKENI. CDR3 length equals 16 residues. V shed 3 bases, J shed 4 bases, and the junction held 9 bases outside the gene matches. CDR3 residues: CASSPTGGQGIYGYTF. In nucleotides, the CDR3 is TGTGCCAGCTCACCTACCGGGGGACAGGGCATCTATGGCTACACCTTC.

The V and J genes are TRBV25-1 and TRBJ2-5; 7 positions agree with TRBD2. The CDR3 totals 14 residues. V trimming: 9 bases; J trimming: 3 bases; junction bases outside the gene matches: 10. Germline V CDR1 and CDR2: MGHDK, SYGVNS. CDR3: CASRPTSSKETQYF. Written as DNA, the CDR3 is TGTGCCAGTCGGCCGACTAGCAGTAAAGAGACCCAGTACTTC.

The chain joins TRBV6-6 to TRBJ1-5; D gene uncertain. The CDR3 totals 12 residues. Per germline, CDR1 MNHNY and CDR2 SVGAGI (reference sequence). The ends were cut back, 6 bases at V and 3 bases at J, with 6 bases in the middle. For the CDR3, the DNA is TGTGCCAGCAGCCAGGACAATCAGCCCCAGCATTTT. Its protein product is CASSQDNQPQHF.

The chain uses TRBV27 and TRBJ1-1, with a possible D match to TRBD1 (6 bases). V was pared by 3 bases and J by 2 bases, with 10 bases between. Per germline, CDR1 MNHEY and CDR2 SMNVEV (reference sequence). The CDR3 consists of 14 residues. The CDR3 DNA follows: TGTGCCAGCAGTTTTAGCGGGACAAACACTGAAGCTTTCTTT. Its protein is CASSFSGTNTEAFF.

This rearrangement joins TRBV13 to TRBJ2-5; D call uncertain. The CDR3 length is 14 residues. Germline lookup yields CDR1 PRHDT and CDR2 FYEKMQ (reference sequence). V was cut by 0 bases and J by 2 bases, with 7 bases left in between. CDR3 loop: CASSLGQEQETQYF. In DNA form, the CDR3 reads TGTGCCAGCAGCTTAGGACAAGAACAAGAGACCCAGTACTTC. The complete variable domain, with remaining parts taken from reference TRBV13 and TRBJ2-5, reads AAGVIQSPRHLIKEKRETATLKCYPIPRHDTVYWYQQGPGQDPQFLISFYEKMQSDKGSIPDRFSAQQFSDYHSELNMSSLELGDSALYFCASSLGQEQETQYFGPGTRLLVL.

The chain couples TRBV28 to TRBJ2-3, with D possibly being TRBD1 (6 bases). Germline CDR1 MDHEN, CDR2 SYDVKM. With 6 bases removed from V and 6 bases from J, the gap between germline ends came to 16 bases. The CDR3 is 14 residues long. CDR3 residues: CASSVYGQGDTQYF. CDR3 DNA sequence: TGTGCCAGCAGCGTCTACGGGCAGGGGGATACGCAGTATTTT.

V usage is TRBV4-3 and J usage is TRBJ2-1; 8 bases map to TRBD2. This CDR3 is 13 amino acids long. V was clipped by 1 base and J by 8 bases; unmatched bases: 1. Germline V lookup: CDR1 LGHNA, CDR2 YSLEER. This CDR3 is CASSQGTSYEQFF. In DNA, the CDR3 is TGCGCCAGCAGCCAAGGGACTAGCTATGAGCAGTTCTTC.

This chain joins TRBV19 and TRBJ2-1; 7 positions match TRBD2. CDR1 is LNHDA, CDR2 SQIVND, per germline (reference sequence). There are 11 residues in the CDR3. V shed 6 bases and J 8 bases; nucleotides not matched to a gene: 1. CDR3 nucleotides: TGTGCCAGTAGGGGACTATATGAGCAGTTCTTC. Protein sequence: CASRGLYEQFF.

The chain recombines TRBV7-9 with TRBJ1-5; maybe TRBD1 (5 bases). Germline assignment: CDR1 SEHNR and CDR2 FQNEAQ (reference sequence). Trimming took 8 bases from V and 6 from J, leaving 14 bases between them. The CDR3 loop spans 13 amino acids. The CDR3 DNA is TGTGCCAGCGCCCTGGGGGGGGGTCAGCCCCAGCATTTT. It encodes CASALGGGQPQHF.

The rearrangement joins TRBV4-3 to TRBJ2-1; D unresolved. V shed 0 bases and J shed 4 bases, with 10 bases lying between them. Per the germline V gene, CDR1 is LGHNA and CDR2 is YSLEER. CDR3 length: 15 amino acids. The CDR3: CASSQEESTYNEQFF. Here the CDR3 DNA reads TGCGCCAGCAGCCAAGAGGAGAGCACATACAATGAGCAGTTCTTC.

CDR3 in DNA: TGTGCCAGTACCCAGAGGTTCTATGGCTACACCTTC. Amino acid sequence: CASTQRFYGYTF. V and J are TRBV19 and TRBJ1-2; D not certain. The germline V and J ends were trimmed by 7 bases and 4 bases, with 10 bases remaining between them. This CDR3 has 12 residues. Germline V gives CDR1 LNHDA, CDR2 SQIVND (reference sequence). The complete variable domain, with remaining parts taken from reference TRBV19 and TRBJ1-2, reads DGGITQSPKYLFRKEGQNVTLSCEQNLNHDAMYWYRQDPGQGLRLIYYSQIVNDFQKGDIAEGYSVSREKKESFPLTVTSAQKNPTAFYLCASTQRFYGYTFGSGTRLTVV.

This clone has a single count. CDR3 protein: CASSWGGTGSYEQYF. DNA of the CDR3: TGCGCCAGCAGCTGGGGTGGGACAGGGAGTTACGAGCAGTACTTC. This chain joins TRBV5-1 and TRBJ2-7; 9 nucleotides agree with TRBD1. CDR1 SGHRS and CDR2 YFSETQ come from the germline V gene. V lost 3 bases to trimming and J lost 4 bases; unmatched junction nucleotides: 8. The CDR3 has 15 amino acids. The entire variable domain, with the rest obtained from reference TRBV5-1 and TRBJ2-7, is as follows: KAGVTQTPRYLIKTRGQQVTLSCSPISGHRSVSWYQQTPGQGLQFLFEYFSETQRNKGNFPGRFSGRQFSNSRSEMNVSTLELGDSALYLCASSWGGTGSYEQYFGPGTRLTVT.

This rearrangement joins TRBV15 to TRBJ2-5, with 8 bases aligning to TRBD2. Per the germline V gene, CDR1 is LNHNV and CDR2 is YYDKDF (reference sequence). The CDR3 covers 16 residues. V lost 0 bases, J lost 2 bases, and 5 bases stayed unmatched. The CDR3 nucleotides are TGTGCCACCAGCAGAGATTCAGCGGGGGAACAAGAGACCCAGTACTTC. This gives the protein CATSRDSAGEQETQYF. Full variable domain (missing parts from reference TRBV15 and TRBJ2-5): DAMVIQNPRYQVTQFGKPVTLSCSQTLNHNVMYWYQQKSSQAPKLLFHYYDKDFNNEADTPDNFQSRRPNTSFCFLDIRSPGLGDTAMYLCATSRDSAGEQETQYFGPGTRLLVL.

The rearrangement joins TRBV25-1 to TRBJ2-1, with D tentatively TRBD1 (5 bases). The CDR3 totals 14 residues. Germline loops: CDR1 MGHDK, CDR2 SYGVNS. Between the trimmed V and J ends, which lost 2 bases and 2 bases, there was a span of 7 bases. The CDR3 region is CASSEIGAYNEQFF. For the CDR3, the DNA is TGTGCCAGCAGTGAAATAGGGGCCTACAATGAGCAGTTCTTC.

J is TRBJ1-5 and V is TRBV13, with D possibly matching TRBD1 (6 bases). Germline CDR1 PRHDT, CDR2 FYEKMQ (reference sequence). This CDR3 has 14 amino acids. V lost 0 bases and J lost 7, with 10 bases in between. CDR3 loop: CASSLGQGGQPQHF. For the CDR3, the DNA is TGTGCCAGCAGCTTAGGACAGGGTGGCCAGCCCCAGCATTTT.